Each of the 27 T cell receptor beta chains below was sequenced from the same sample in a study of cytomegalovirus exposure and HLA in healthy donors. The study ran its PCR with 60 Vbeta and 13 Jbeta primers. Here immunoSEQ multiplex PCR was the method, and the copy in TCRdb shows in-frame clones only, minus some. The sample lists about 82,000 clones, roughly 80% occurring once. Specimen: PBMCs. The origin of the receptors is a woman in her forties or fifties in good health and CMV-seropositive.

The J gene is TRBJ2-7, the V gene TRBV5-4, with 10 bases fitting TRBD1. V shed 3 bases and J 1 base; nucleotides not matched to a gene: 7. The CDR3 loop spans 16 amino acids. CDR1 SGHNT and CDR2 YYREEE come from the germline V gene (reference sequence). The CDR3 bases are TGTGCCAGCAGCTGGGGAAGGACAGGGGGATCCTACGAGCAGTACTTC. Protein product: CASSWGRTGGSYEQYF.

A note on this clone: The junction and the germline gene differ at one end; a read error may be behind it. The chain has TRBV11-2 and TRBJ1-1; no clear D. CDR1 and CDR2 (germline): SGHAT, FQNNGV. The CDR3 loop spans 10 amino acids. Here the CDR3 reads CASSLAEAFF. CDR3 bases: TGTGCCAGCAGCTTAGCTGAGGCTTTCTTT.

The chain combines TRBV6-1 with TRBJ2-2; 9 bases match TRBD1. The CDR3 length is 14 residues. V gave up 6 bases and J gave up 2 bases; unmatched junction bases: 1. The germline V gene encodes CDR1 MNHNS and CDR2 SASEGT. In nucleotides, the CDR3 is TGTGCCAGCAGGGACAGGGGCAACACCGGGGAGCTGTTTTTT. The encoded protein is CASRDRGNTGELFF.

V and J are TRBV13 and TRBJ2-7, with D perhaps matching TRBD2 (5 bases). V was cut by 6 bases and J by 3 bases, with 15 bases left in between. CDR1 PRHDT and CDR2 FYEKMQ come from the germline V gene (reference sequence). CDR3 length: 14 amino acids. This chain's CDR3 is CASRKQAVHYEQYF. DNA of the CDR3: TGTGCCAGCAGGAAACAAGCGGTTCACTACGAGCAGTACTTC.

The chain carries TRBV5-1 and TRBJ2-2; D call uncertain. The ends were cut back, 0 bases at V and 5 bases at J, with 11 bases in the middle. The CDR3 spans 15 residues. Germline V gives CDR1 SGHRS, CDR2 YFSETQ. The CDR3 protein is CASSLDSLGTGELFF. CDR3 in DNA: TGCGCCAGCAGCTTGGACAGTCTGGGTACCGGGGAGCTGTTTTTT.

The CDR3 coding sequence is TGTGCCAGCAGCCCCCCTAGGGGTAATGAAAAACTGTTTTTT. Protein product: CASSPPRGNEKLFF. The chain couples TRBV5-5 to TRBJ1-4; TRBD1 might be the D (5 bases). The germline CDR1 and CDR2 sequences are SGHKS and YYEKEE (reference sequence). This CDR3 region has 14 residues. V gave up 4 bases and J gave up 4 bases, with 11 bases separating them.

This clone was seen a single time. This CDR3 reads CASSSGRAYNEQFF. The DNA of the CDR3 is TGTGCCAGCTCCAGCGGGAGAGCCTACAATGAGCAGTTCTTC. This chain uses TRBV19 with TRBJ2-1, with TRBD2 matching 8 bases. V dropped 9 bases and J dropped 2; count of bases not matched to a gene: 6. Germline assignment: CDR1 LNHDA and CDR2 SQIVND (reference sequence). This CDR3 is 14 amino acids long.

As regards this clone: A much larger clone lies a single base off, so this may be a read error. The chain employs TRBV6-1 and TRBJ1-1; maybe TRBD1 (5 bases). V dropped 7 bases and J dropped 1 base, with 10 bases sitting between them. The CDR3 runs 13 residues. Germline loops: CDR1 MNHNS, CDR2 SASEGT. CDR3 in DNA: TGTGCCAGCAATCCGACAGAGAACACTGAAGCTTTCTTT. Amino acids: CASNPTENTEAFF.

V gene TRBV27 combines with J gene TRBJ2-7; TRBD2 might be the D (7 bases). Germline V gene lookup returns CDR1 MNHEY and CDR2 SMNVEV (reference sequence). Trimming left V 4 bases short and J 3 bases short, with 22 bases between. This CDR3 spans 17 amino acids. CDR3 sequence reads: CASSSTSRTGGGYEQYF. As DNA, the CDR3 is TGTGCCAGCAGTTCCACCTCTAGGACGGGGGGCGGCTACGAGCAGTACTTC.

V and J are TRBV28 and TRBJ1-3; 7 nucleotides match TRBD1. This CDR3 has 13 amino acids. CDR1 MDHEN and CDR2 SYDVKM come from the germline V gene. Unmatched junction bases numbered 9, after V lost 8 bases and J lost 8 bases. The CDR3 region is CASVQGRRDTIYF. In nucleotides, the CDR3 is TGTGCCAGCGTACAGGGGCGTCGGGACACCATATATTTT.

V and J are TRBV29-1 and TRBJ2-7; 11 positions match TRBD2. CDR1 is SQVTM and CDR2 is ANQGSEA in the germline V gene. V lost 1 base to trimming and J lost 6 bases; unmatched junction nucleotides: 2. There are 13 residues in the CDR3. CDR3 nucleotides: TGCAGCGTTGAAGGGCTAGCGGGAGGCGAGCAGTACTTC. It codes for CSVEGLAGGEQYF.

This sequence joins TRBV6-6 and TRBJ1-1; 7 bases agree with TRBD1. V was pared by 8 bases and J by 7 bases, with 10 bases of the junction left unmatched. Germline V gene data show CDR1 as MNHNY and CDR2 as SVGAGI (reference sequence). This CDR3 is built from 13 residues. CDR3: CASRPGGVGEAFF. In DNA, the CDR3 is TGTGCCAGCCGCCCAGGGGGAGTGGGTGAAGCTTTCTTT.

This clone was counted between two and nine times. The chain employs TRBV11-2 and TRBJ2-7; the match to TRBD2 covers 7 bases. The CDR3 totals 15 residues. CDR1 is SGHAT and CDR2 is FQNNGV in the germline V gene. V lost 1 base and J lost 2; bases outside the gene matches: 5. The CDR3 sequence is CASSLGLAPTYEQYF. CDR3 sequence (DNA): TGTGCCAGCAGCTTAGGACTAGCCCCTACCTACGAGCAGTACTTC.

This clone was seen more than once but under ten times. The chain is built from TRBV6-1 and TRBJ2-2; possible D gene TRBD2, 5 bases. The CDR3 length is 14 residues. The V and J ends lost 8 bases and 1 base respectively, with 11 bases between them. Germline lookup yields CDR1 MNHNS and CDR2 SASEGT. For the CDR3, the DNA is TGTGCCAGCTCTATGGACTGGAACACCGGGGAGCTGTTTTTT. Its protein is CASSMDWNTGELFF.

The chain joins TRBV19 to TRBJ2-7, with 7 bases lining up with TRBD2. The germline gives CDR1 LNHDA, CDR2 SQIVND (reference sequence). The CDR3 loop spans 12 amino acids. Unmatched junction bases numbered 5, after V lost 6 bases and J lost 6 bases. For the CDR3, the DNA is TGTGCCAGTAGGAGAGGGGAGGGCGAGCAGTACTTC. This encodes CASRRGEGEQYF.

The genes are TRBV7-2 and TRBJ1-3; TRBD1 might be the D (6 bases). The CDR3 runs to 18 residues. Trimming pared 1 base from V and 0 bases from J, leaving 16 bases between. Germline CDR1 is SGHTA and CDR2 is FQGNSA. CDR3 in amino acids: CASSLVAGALSSGNTIYF. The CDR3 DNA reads TGTGCCAGCAGCTTAGTTGCAGGGGCGCTAAGCTCTGGAAACACCATATATTTT.

CDR3: CASSSQMNTEAFF. The CDR3 DNA follows: TGTGCCAGCAGTTCTCAGATGAACACTGAAGCTTTCTTT. The genes are TRBV6-1 and TRBJ1-1; no reliable D call. The CDR3 is 13 residues long. V lost 5 bases and J 0 bases, leaving 7 bases between the germline ends. Germline V CDR1 and CDR2: MNHNS, SASEGT.

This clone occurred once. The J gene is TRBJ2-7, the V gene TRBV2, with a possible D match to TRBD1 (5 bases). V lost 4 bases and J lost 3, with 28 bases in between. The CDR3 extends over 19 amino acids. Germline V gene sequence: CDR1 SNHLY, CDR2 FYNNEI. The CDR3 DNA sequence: TGTGCCAGCAGTGGACCCGACCCGACAGAAATCCAACTTTACTACGAGCAGTACTTC. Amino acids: CASSGPDPTEIQLYYEQYF.

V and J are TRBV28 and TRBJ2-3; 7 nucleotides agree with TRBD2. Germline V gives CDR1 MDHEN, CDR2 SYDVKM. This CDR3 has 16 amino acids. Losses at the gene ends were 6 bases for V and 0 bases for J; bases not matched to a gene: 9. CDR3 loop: CASSPTLAVSTDTQYF. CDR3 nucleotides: TGTGCCAGCAGCCCTACCCTAGCGGTGAGCACAGATACGCAGTATTTT. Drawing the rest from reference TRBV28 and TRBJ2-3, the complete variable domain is DVKVTQSSRYLVKRTGEKVFLECVQDMDHENMFWYRQDPGLGLRLIYFSYDVKMKEKGDIPEGYSVSREKKERFSLILESASTNQTSMYLCASSPTLAVSTDTQYFGPGTRLTVL.

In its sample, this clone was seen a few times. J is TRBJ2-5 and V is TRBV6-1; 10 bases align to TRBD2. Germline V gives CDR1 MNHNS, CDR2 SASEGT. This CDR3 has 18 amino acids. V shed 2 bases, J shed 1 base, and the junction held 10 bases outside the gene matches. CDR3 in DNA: TGTGCCAGCAGTGAATTTGGGCTAGCGGGAGTCCGCCAAGAGACCCAGTACTTC. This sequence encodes CASSEFGLAGVRQETQYF.

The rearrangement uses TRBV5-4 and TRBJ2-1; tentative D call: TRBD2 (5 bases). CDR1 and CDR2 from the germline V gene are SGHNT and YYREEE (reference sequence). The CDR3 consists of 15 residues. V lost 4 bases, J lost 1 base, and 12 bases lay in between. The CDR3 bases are TGTGCCAGCAGCCACCGGTCGGGATCCTACAATGAGCAGTTCTTC. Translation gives CASSHRSGSYNEQFF. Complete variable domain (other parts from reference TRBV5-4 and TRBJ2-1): ETGVTQSPTHLIKTRGQQVTLRCSSQSGHNTVSWYQQALGQGPQFIFQYYREEENGRGNFPPRFSGLQFPNYSSELNVNALELDDSALYLCASSHRSGSYNEQFFGPGTRLTVL.

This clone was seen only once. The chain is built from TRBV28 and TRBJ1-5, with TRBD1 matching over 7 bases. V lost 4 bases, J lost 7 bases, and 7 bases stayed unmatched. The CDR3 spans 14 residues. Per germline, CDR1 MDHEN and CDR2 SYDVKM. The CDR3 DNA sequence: TGTGCCAGCAGTTCGACAGGGTCGAGGCAGCCCCAGCATTTT. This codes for CASSSTGSRQPQHF.

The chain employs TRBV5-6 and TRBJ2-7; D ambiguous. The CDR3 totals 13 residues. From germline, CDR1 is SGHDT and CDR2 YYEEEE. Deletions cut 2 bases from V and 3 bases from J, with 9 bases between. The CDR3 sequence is CASSLTERYEQYF. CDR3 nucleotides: TGTGCCAGCAGCTTAACTGAGCGCTACGAGCAGTACTTC. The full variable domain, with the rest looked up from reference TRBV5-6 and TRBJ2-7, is DAGVTQSPTHLIKTRGQQVTLRCSPKSGHDTVSWYQQALGQGPQFIFQYYEEEERQRGNFPDRFSGHQFPNYSSELNVNALLLGDSALYLCASSLTERYEQYFGPGTRLTVT.

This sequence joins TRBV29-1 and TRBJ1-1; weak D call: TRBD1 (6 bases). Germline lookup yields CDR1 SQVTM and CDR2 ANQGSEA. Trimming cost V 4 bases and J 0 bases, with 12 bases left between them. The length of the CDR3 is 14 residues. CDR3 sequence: CSVGMGAMNTEAFF. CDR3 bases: TGCAGCGTTGGGATGGGGGCCATGAACACTGAAGCTTTCTTT.

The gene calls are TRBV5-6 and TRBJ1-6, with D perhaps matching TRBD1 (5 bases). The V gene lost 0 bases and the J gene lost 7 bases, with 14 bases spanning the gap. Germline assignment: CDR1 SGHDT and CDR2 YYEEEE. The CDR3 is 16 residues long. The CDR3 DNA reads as TGTGCCAGCAGCTTGGCCGGGGGTTCTTGGAATTCACCCCTCCACTTT. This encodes CASSLAGGSWNSPLHF.

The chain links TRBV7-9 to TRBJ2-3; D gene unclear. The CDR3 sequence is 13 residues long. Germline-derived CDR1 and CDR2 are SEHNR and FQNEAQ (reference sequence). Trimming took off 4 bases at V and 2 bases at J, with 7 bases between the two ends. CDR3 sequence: CASSSGSTDTQYF. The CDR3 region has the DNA TGTGCCAGCAGCTCCGGGTCCACAGATACGCAGTATTTT.

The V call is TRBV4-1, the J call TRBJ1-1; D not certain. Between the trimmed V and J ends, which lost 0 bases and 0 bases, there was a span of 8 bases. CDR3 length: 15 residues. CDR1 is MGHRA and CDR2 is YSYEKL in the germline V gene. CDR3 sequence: CASSQEVGLNTEAFF. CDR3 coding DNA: TGCGCCAGCAGCCAAGAGGTTGGGCTGAACACTGAAGCTTTCTTT.